One and the same sample provided the 2 T cell receptor beta chains below, sequenced in a study of cytomegalovirus exposure and HLA in healthy donors. The primer mix had 60 Vbeta and 13 Jbeta primers. Sequencing used immunoSEQ multiplex PCR; TCRdb keeps in-frame clones, though not all of them. This table holds approximately 240,000 clones, 77% found once. The sample was PBMCs. These receptors all come from an older woman in good health and CMV-seropositive.

The J gene is TRBJ2-5, the V gene TRBV5-1, with a tentative D call TRBD2 (5 bases). The V gene lost 4 bases and the J gene lost 1 base, with 14 bases spanning the gap. Per the germline V gene, CDR1 is SGHRS and CDR2 is YFSETQ. The CDR3 spans 15 residues. The CDR3 sequence is CASSPLAGFQETQYF. The CDR3 DNA reads TGCGCCAGCAGCCCCCTAGCAGGATTCCAAGAGACCCAGTACTTC.

This sequence joins TRBV20-1 and TRBJ2-1, with D tentatively TRBD2 (5 bases). The V end lost 4 bases, the J end lost 10 bases, and 8 bases lay between the germline ends. The length of the CDR3 is 10 residues. Germline V gene data show CDR1 as DFQATT and CDR2 as SNEGSKA (reference sequence). For the CDR3, the DNA is TGCAGTGCTACTCGGGGAGAGCAGTTCTTC. This codes for CSATRGEQFF.